Listed below are T cell receptor beta chains from one sample, sequenced in a study of OX40 agonist ivuxolimab in advanced cancers. Measured with immunoSEQ multiplex PCR; TCRdb has only the in-frame clones, and not every one. The sample gives about 110,000 clones, 85% to 95% of which show up once; approximately 0.69% is in the top ten. Sample: CD4+ or CD8+ T cells sorted from blood, taken in a trial of the OX40 agonist ivuxolimab. These receptor sequences come from an adult with an advanced solid tumor such as melanoma, head and neck, liver or kidney cancer. CDR3s include the opening cysteine and the closing phenylalanine or tryptophan. The D gene is left open where the match is weak. A clone size is listed for some rows: how often the clone was seen (once, few, many), or a class if it is expanded.

D gene	CDR3 length	V gene	J gene	clone size	CDR3 DNA	CDR3 protein
TRBD1	15	TRBV7-2	TRBJ1-3	.	TGTGCCAGCAGTGGACAGGGCTACTCTGGAAACACCATATATTTT	CASSGQGYSGNTIYF
TRBD1	15	TRBV27	TRBJ2-2	.	TGTGCCAGCAGCCGGGACAGGAAGAACACCGGGGAGCTGTTTTTT	CASSRDRKNTGELFF
TRBD2	15	TRBV7-6	TRBJ2-2	once	TGTGCCAGCAGCTTAATGGGCGGGAGCCTCCGGGAGCTGTTTTTT	CASSLMGGSLRELFF
.	11	TRBV5-6	TRBJ1-2	.	TGTGCCAGCAGTAAAATGGGCGGCTACACCTTC	CASSKMGGYTF
.	14	TRBV27	TRBJ1-1	.	TGTGCCAGCAGTTTTGGAGTTGGGTCGGGGGGGGCTTTCTTT	CASSFGVGSGGAFF
.	16	TRBV2	TRBJ2-1	.	TGTGCCAGCAGTCTAATGATTGGGGTTGGAAACAATGAGCAGTTCTTC	CASSLMIGVGNNEQFF
TRBD1	13	TRBV6-6	TRBJ1-1	once	TGTGCCAGCAGGCAGGGGGCGAGGACTGAAGCTTTCTTT	CASRQGARTEAFF
.	13	TRBV7-3	TRBJ2-7	.	TGTGCCAGCAGCTGGGGAGGACAATACGAGCAGTACTTC	CASSWGGQYEQYF
TRBD1	11	TRBV30	TRBJ1-2	.	TGTGCCTGGGGACAGGGGAGTGGCTACACCTTC	CAWGQGSGYTF
TRBD2	16	TRBV2	TRBJ2-1	.	TGTGCCAGCAGACTATTAGCGGGGGGTATTTACAATGAGCAGTTCTTC	CASRLLAGGIYNEQFF
.	15	TRBV19	TRBJ2-2	once	TGTGCCAGTAGTGTTACCGGGGCCCCGGCCGGGGAGCTGTTTTTT	CASSVTGAPAGELFF
.	13	TRBV10-3	TRBJ1-2	few	TGTGCCATCAGCTTCGAGGGGGACTATGGCTACACCTTC	CAISFEGDYGYTF
.	14	TRBV27	TRBJ2-1	.	TGTGCCAGCAGTTTACGGGATCTCTACAATGAGCAGTTCTTC	CASSLRDLYNEQFF
.	16	TRBV9	TRBJ1-3	.	TGTGCCAGCAGCGTAGGTCTGGGTTTCTCTGGAAACACCATATATTTT	CASSVGLGFSGNTIYF
TRBD1	13	TRBV30	TRBJ1-1	.	TGTGCCTGGGGGACAGGGGTGAACACTGAAGCTTTCTTT	CAWGTGVNTEAFF
.	16	TRBV19	TRBJ1-3	.	TGTGCCAGTAGCCAATTTGGAGAGGCGGCAAGGAACACCATATATTTT	CASSQFGEAARNTIYF
TRBD2	16	TRBV2	TRBJ2-5	.	TGTGCCAGCAGTGAAGCTAGCGGGAGTAGGAGTGAGACCCAGTACTTC	CASSEASGSRSETQYF
TRBD2	14	TRBV30	TRBJ2-3	.	TGTGCCTGGAGAGGAGCGGGGGGCACAGATACGCAGTATTTT	CAWRGAGGTDTQYF
TRBD1	15	TRBV9	TRBJ2-1	.	TGTGCCAGCAGCTTTACCGGGACAGGGAACAATGAGCAGTTCTTC	CASSFTGTGNNEQFF
TRBD2	15	TRBV7-9	TRBJ2-5	.	TGTGCCAGCAGCTGGGGTGGCGGGGGGACGGAGACCCAGTACTTC	CASSWGGGGTETQYF
.	14	TRBV5-4	TRBJ2-1	.	TGTGCCAGCAGCTTAGGGGGGCGCTTAACCGAGCAGTTCTTC	CASSLGGRLTEQFF
TRBD1	18	TRBV4-2	TRBJ2-4	.	TGTGCCAGCAGCCCGACCGGGACAGGGGGCGCTGATTGGAACATTCAGTACTTC	CASSPTGTGGADWNIQYF
.	15	TRBV5-4	TRBJ2-2	.	TGTGCCAGCAGCTCCCAGGTTGGTTCGGCCGGGGAGCTGTTTTTT	CASSSQVGSAGELFF
.	15	TRBV6-6	TRBJ2-7	.	TGTGCCAGCAGTTACTCTCTCGGAGGCAACCGCGAGCAGTACTTC	CASSYSLGGNREQYF
TRBD1	14	TRBV11-2	TRBJ1-1	once	TGTGCCAGCAGGAGGGACAGAATGAACACTGAAGCTTTCTTT	CASRRDRMNTEAFF
TRBD2	16	TRBV27	TRBJ2-1	.	TGTGCCAGCAGACCTCCGGGACTAGCGGGGTTTGTTGAGCAGTTCTTC	CASRPPGLAGFVEQFF
TRBD2	14	TRBV10-3	TRBJ2-2	.	TGTGCCATCAGCCTCGGGACTAGCGGCGGGGAGCTGTTTTTT	CAISLGTSGGELFF
TRBD1	15	TRBV19	TRBJ2-5	.	TGTGCCAGTAGTATTCGCCGGGACAGCCAAGAGACCCAGTACTTC	CASSIRRDSQETQYF
TRBD2	16	TRBV18	TRBJ2-1	.	TGTGCCAGCTCACGGACAGCGGGAGGGCCGGGGGATGAGCAGTTCTTC	CASSRTAGGPGDEQFF
TRBD1	14	TRBV30	TRBJ2-7	.	TGTGCCTGGAGTTATGGGACAGGGGGCGACGAGCAGTACTTC	CAWSYGTGGDEQYF
TRBD1	18	TRBV9	TRBJ1-2	.	TGTGCCAGCAGCGGGGGACAGTTTCCGGGGGCCTCTAACTATGGCTACACCTTC	CASSGGQFPGASNYGYTF
.	15	TRBV6-6	TRBJ1-1	.	TGTGCCAGCAGTTACGCCGGGGGGGGTAACACTGAAGCTTTCTTT	CASSYAGGGNTEAFF
TRBD2	15	TRBV5-4	TRBJ2-5	.	TGTGCCAGCAGCATAGGGGGACTAGCTTCAGAGACCCAGTACTTC	CASSIGGLASETQYF